These 10 T cell receptor beta chains originate from one sample sequenced in a study of blood T cell repertoires in COVID-19. The table came from immunoSEQ multiplex PCR; TCRdb's copy has only in-frame clones and leaves some out. Of some 250,000 clones in the sample, 70% to 90% were seen once. Sequenced input: peripheral blood. The origin of the receptors is a woman aged 30 to 39 with acute or convalescent COVID-19.

The V call is TRBV11-3, the J call TRBJ2-1; 8 bases are shared with TRBD1. Germline CDR1 is SGHNT and CDR2 is YENEEA. This CDR3 has 15 amino acids. Trimming at V came to 7 bases and at J to 6 bases, leaving 11 bases not matched to a gene. The CDR3: CASTRTGNRVNEQFF. CDR3 in DNA: TGTGCCAGCACCCGGACAGGGAATAGAGTCAATGAGCAGTTCTTC.

The CDR3 DNA reads TGTGCCAGCAGTGAGGGGGCAAGAGCCAAAAACATTCAGTACTTC. Translated, it gives CASSEGARAKNIQYF. V is TRBV2 and J is TRBJ2-4; weak D call: TRBD1 (6 bases). CDR1 and CDR2 (germline): SNHLY, FYNNEI. This CDR3 has 15 residues. V was pared by 3 bases and J by 0 bases, with 9 bases between.

This chain connects TRBV10-3 to TRBJ1-3; D is possibly TRBD1 (5 bases). Trimming shortened V by 3 bases and J by 0 bases, and 12 bases separated the two germline ends. Germline-derived CDR1 and CDR2 are ENHRY and SYGVKD. The CDR3 length is 16 residues. CDR3 in DNA: TGTGCCATCAGTGACACAGGACGAGCCTCTGGAAACACCATATATTTT. This codes for CAISDTGRASGNTIYF.

The rearrangement links TRBV5-4 to TRBJ2-7; D gene unclear. This CDR3 region has 14 residues. Germline V gene lookup returns CDR1 SGHNT and CDR2 YYREEE (reference sequence). V lost 0 bases and J lost 1, with 8 bases in between. For the CDR3, the DNA is TGTGCCAGCAGCTTGGATCCTGTTTCCTACGAGCAGTACTTC. Protein: CASSLDPVSYEQYF.

The V and J genes are TRBV19 and TRBJ1-5; perhaps TRBD1 as D (5 bases). V lost 5 bases and J lost 2, with 10 bases in between. Per the germline V gene, CDR1 is LNHDA and CDR2 is SQIVND (reference sequence). The length of the CDR3 is 14 residues. The CDR3 sequence is CASSLQQGNQPQHF. CDR3 bases: TGTGCCAGTAGTCTACAACAGGGCAATCAGCCCCAGCATTTT.

In this sample, this clone turned up many times. This chain links TRBV5-6 with TRBJ2-5; TRBD2 might be the D (5 bases). Per germline, CDR1 SGHDT and CDR2 YYEEEE. The CDR3 is 15 residues long. The germline V and J ends were trimmed by 2 bases and 0 bases, with 11 bases remaining between them. CDR3 DNA sequence: TGTGCCAGCAGCTTACGCGGGCGGTACCAAGAGACCCAGTACTTC. Translated, it gives CASSLRGRYQETQYF.

Note on this clone: Within the sample, other DNA sequences also encode this same CDR3. V is TRBV19 and J is TRBJ1-5; 8 bases are shared with TRBD1. This CDR3 has 12 amino acids. Germline CDR1 and CDR2: LNHDA and SQIVND (reference sequence). Trimming at V came to 9 bases and at J to 6 bases, leaving 4 bases not matched to a gene. Here the CDR3 DNA reads TGTGCCAGCAGACAGGGGACTCAGCCCCAGCATTTT. Residues: CASRQGTQPQHF.

The rearrangement links TRBV19 to TRBJ1-1; 10 nucleotides line up with TRBD1. The germline V gene has CDR1 LNHDA and CDR2 SQIVND (reference sequence). This CDR3 region has 14 residues. The J segment lost 4 bases and the V segment lost 8 bases, leaving 7 bases of the junction unmatched. In DNA form, the CDR3 reads TGTGCCAGTTCAACCGGGACAGGGGTCACTGAAGCTTTCTTT. It yields the protein CASSTGTGVTEAFF.

V usage is TRBV5-1 and J usage is TRBJ2-1; D not certain. This CDR3 spans 14 amino acids. Germline-derived CDR1 and CDR2 are SGHRS and YFSETQ. The V gene lost 2 bases and the J gene lost 6 bases, with 12 bases spanning the gap. CDR3 in DNA: TGCGCCAGCAGCTTCTCGGGTTTTCTCAATGAGCAGTTCTTC. This encodes CASSFSGFLNEQFF.

The chain has TRBV7-2 and TRBJ1-5; D not certain. The CDR3 has 13 residues. Germline CDR1 is SGHTA and CDR2 is FQGNSA. V was trimmed by 4 bases and J by 7 bases, leaving 11 bases between them. CDR3 in amino acids: CASSSDRGQPQHF. CDR3 in DNA: TGTGCCAGCAGCTCCGACCGGGGACAGCCCCAGCATTTT.